Below, 24 T cell receptor beta chains from the same sample are listed, as sequenced in a study of CD8 T cells in ankylosing spondylitis. TCRdb re-derived calls from the 5' RACE reads in MiXCR, one entry per CDR3 protein. The sample consists of under 150,000 distinct CDR3 sequences, roughly 11% of them appearing once. The sample consisted of blood, either unsorted or a sorted T cell fraction (not recorded which). The receptor source for this set is a female donor with ankylosing spondylitis or in good health (not recorded which).

This clonotype came up many times. V and J are TRBV20-1 and TRBJ1-5; D uncertain. V shed 4 bases and J shed 0 bases, with 7 bases lying between them. Per the germline V gene, CDR1 is DFQATT and CDR2 is SNEGSKA (reference sequence). The CDR3 runs 13 residues. The CDR3: CSAKAYSNQPQHF. In DNA, the CDR3 is TGCAGTGCTAAAGCCTATAGCAATCAGCCCCAGCATTTT.

In its sample, this clonotype was seen many times. The V and J genes are TRBV5-1 and TRBJ2-7; D may be TRBD2 (5 bases). The CDR3 length is 13 residues. The germline V gene has CDR1 SGHRS and CDR2 YFSETQ. V dropped 2 bases and J dropped 4 bases, with 10 bases sitting between them. In nucleotides, the CDR3 is TGCGCCAGCAGCTTTCGGACTTCTTACGAGCAGTACTTC. Translated, it gives CASSFRTSYEQYF.

Ten or more counts support this clonotype. The chain is built from TRBV19 and TRBJ2-5, with TRBD2 identical over 10 bases. CDR3 length: 14 residues. V was clipped by 10 bases and J by 3 bases; unmatched bases: 8. CDR1 and CDR2 (germline): LNHDA, SQIVND (reference sequence). In nucleotides, the CDR3 is TGTGCCACCAACCCAGGGACTAGCGAAGAGACCCAGTACTTC. Its translation is CATNPGTSEETQYF.

This clonotype was observed a few times. The gene calls are TRBV7-3 and TRBJ1-1; D might be TRBD1 (5 bases). The ends were cut back, 6 bases at V and 4 bases at J, with 15 bases in the middle. Germline V lookup: CDR1 SGHTA, CDR2 FQGTGA. CDR3 length equals 14 residues. CDR3 coding DNA: TGTGCCAGCAGACCCGGGCAGGGTGGCACTGAAGCTTTCTTT. It codes for CASRPGQGGTEAFF.

The chain combines TRBV18 with TRBJ2-7; 9 positions match TRBD1. V shed 3 bases and J 0 bases; nucleotides not matched to a gene: 3. Germline values: CDR1 KGHSH, CDR2 LQKENI. This CDR3 has 15 amino acids. Here the CDR3 DNA reads TGTGCCAGCTCACCCGGGACAGGGCACTCCTACGAGCAGTACTTC. This translates into CASSPGTGHSYEQYF.

This clonotype was observed many times. The J gene is TRBJ1-1, the V gene TRBV20-1; the D gene is possibly TRBD1 (6 bases). There are 13 residues in the CDR3. V was pared by 3 bases and J by 3 bases, with 11 bases between. Germline V CDR1 and CDR2: DFQATT, SNEGSKA (reference sequence). Here the CDR3 DNA reads TGCAGTGCTAGTCGGGGGGCGGACACTGAAGCTTTCTTT. It yields the protein CSASRGADTEAFF.

This clonotype was detected ten times or more. The DNA for the CDR3 is TGTGCCAGCAGTTTAGCGGGTGGGGTTGAAGCTTTCTTT. This gives the protein CASSLAGGVEAFF. V usage is TRBV12-3 or TRBV12-4 and J usage is TRBJ1-1; unclear D gene. Trimming removed 0 bases from V and 7 bases from J, with 9 bases in between. This CDR3 has 13 amino acids.

This clonotype was recorded at least ten times. This sequence joins TRBV7-2 and TRBJ2-3; TRBD2 agrees at 14 bases. Per germline, CDR1 SGHTA and CDR2 FQGNSA. Trimming removed 10 bases from V and 4 bases from J; junction bases left unmatched: 10. The CDR3 length is 16 residues. The CDR3 sequence is CATYSGLAGVADTQYF. CDR3 nucleotides: TGTGCCACCTATTCGGGACTAGCGGGAGTTGCAGATACGCAGTATTTT.

The rearrangement uses TRBV20-1 and TRBJ2-1; 8 bases are a match to TRBD1. The CDR3 is 14 residues long. V lost 4 bases to trimming and J lost 4 bases; unmatched junction nucleotides: 6. CDR1 and CDR2 from the germline V gene are DFQATT and SNEGSKA (reference sequence). The CDR3 region is CSAKGQGGYNEQFF. The CDR3, as DNA: TGCAGTGCTAAAGGACAGGGAGGATACAATGAGCAGTTCTTC.

This clonotype showed up many times. This chain joins TRBV5-5 and TRBJ2-2; D might be TRBD2 (7 bases). The V gene's germline CDR1 is SGHKS and CDR2 YYEKEE (reference sequence). The V end was cut by 3 bases, the J end by 5 bases, with 26 bases between. The CDR3 consists of 19 residues. Here the CDR3 DNA reads TGTGCCAGCAGCTCAATCTTCTCTAGCGGAGGAGGGGGTACCGGGGAGCTGTTTTTT. This gives the protein CASSSIFSSGGGGTGELFF.

This clonotype was seen many times. The chain combines TRBV20-1 with TRBJ2-1; the D gene is possibly TRBD1 (5 bases). V lost 7 bases and J lost 11, with 15 bases in between. The CDR3 has 11 amino acids. Germline V CDR1 and CDR2: DFQATT, SNEGSKA (reference sequence). The CDR3 DNA reads TGCAGTGTCTGGGGCCACGCGCAGCAGTTCTTC. As protein: CSVWGHAQQFF.

In its sample, this clonotype was seen many times. The rearrangement joins TRBV20-1 to TRBJ1-5; weak D call: TRBD1 (5 bases). This CDR3 region has 18 residues. The V end lost 0 bases, the J end lost 0 bases, and 18 bases lay between the germline ends. Germline V gives CDR1 DFQATT, CDR2 SNEGSKA (reference sequence). DNA of the CDR3: TGCAGTGCTAGAGATCTGCAGGGATCCCACTATAGCAATCAGCCCCAGCATTTT. This codes for CSARDLQGSHYSNQPQHF.

This clonotype was counted at least ten times. The chain recombines TRBV5-1 with TRBJ1-1; 9 nucleotides agree with TRBD1. V shed 3 bases and J 1 base; nucleotides not matched to a gene: 4. The germline CDR1 and CDR2 sequences are SGHRS and YFSETQ. The CDR3 consists of 15 residues. CDR3 coding DNA: TGCGCCAGCAGCTCGGGACAGGGACCGAACACTGAAGCTTTCTTT. Translated, it gives CASSSGQGPNTEAFF.

There are many counts of this clonotype. The chain has TRBV28 and TRBJ1-4; the match to TRBD1 covers 7 bases. The V and J ends lost 5 bases and 4 bases, in that order; junction bases with no gene match: 7. Germline V gene sequence: CDR1 MDHEN, CDR2 SYDVKM. The length of the CDR3 is 15 residues. As DNA, the CDR3 is TGTGCCAGCAGTCCGACAGGGTTATATAATGAAAAACTGTTTTTT. Its translation is CASSPTGLYNEKLFF. Variable domain in full (rest from reference TRBV28 and TRBJ1-4): DVKVTQSSRYLVKRTGEKVFLECVQDMDHENMFWYRQDPGLGLRLIYFSYDVKMKEKGDIPEGYSVSREKKERFSLILESASTNQTSMYLCASSPTGLYNEKLFFGSGTQLSVL.

This clonotype occurred many times. The CDR3 protein is CSVIAGASGEQYF. The CDR3 nucleotides read TGCAGCGTGATAGCGGGAGCCTCCGGCGAGCAGTACTTC. This chain uses TRBV29-1 with TRBJ2-7; 9 bases agree with TRBD2. Germline V gene lookup returns CDR1 SQVTM and CDR2 ANQGSEA. Germline trimming cut 6 bases from V and 6 bases from J; bases unmatched to any gene: 9. The CDR3 sequence is 13 residues long.

This clonotype occurred many times. The chain employs TRBV4-1 and TRBJ2-1; tentatively, D is TRBD2 (7 bases). CDR1 is MGHRA and CDR2 is YSYEKL in the germline V gene. Trimming cost V 3 bases and J 7 bases, with 13 bases left between them. This CDR3 has 14 residues. The DNA for the CDR3 is TGCGCCAGCAGCCAGGGGGGGGGCCAGAATGAGCAGTTCTTC. Translating gives CASSQGGGQNEQFF.

This clonotype was counted many times. The CDR3 nucleotides are TGCGCCAGCAGCTTGGGGGGGGGCGCGAAGAATGAGCAGTTCTTC. As protein: CASSLGGGAKNEQFF. The gene calls are TRBV5-1 and TRBJ2-1, with a possible D match to TRBD2 (7 bases). The V end lost 0 bases, the J end lost 7 bases, and 14 bases lay between the germline ends. Germline V gives CDR1 SGHRS, CDR2 YFSETQ. CDR3 size: 15 residues. Full variable domain (outside the CDR3, taken from reference TRBV5-1 and TRBJ2-1): KAGVTQTPRYLIKTRGQQVTLSCSPISGHRSVSWYQQTPGQGLQFLFEYFSETQRNKGNFPGRFSGRQFSNSRSEMNVSTLELGDSALYLCASSLGGGAKNEQFFGPGTRLTVL.

This clonotype was counted many times. The J gene is TRBJ2-3, the V gene TRBV20-1, with TRBD1 as a possible D gene (5 bases). V was shortened by 0 bases and J by 0 bases, with 10 bases between the two germline ends. This CDR3 has 15 residues. Germline V CDR1 and CDR2: DFQATT, SNEGSKA (reference sequence). The CDR3: CSARDWGRSTDTQYF. CDR3 sequence (DNA): TGCAGTGCTAGAGATTGGGGCCGGAGCACAGATACGCAGTATTTT.

In this sample, this clonotype turned up many times. The genes are TRBV5-1 and TRBJ1-5; D is perhaps TRBD1 (5 bases). Germline V gene sequence: CDR1 SGHRS, CDR2 YFSETQ. The germline V and J ends were trimmed by 4 bases and 4 bases, with 21 bases remaining between them. This CDR3 has 17 residues. The CDR3 sequence: CASSLLPGPDSNQPQHF. The CDR3 nucleotides read TGCGCCAGCAGCCTCCTACCGGGACCTGATTCTAATCAGCCCCAGCATTTT.

The chain couples TRBV20-1 to TRBJ1-2; possible D gene TRBD1, 5 bases. With 6 bases removed from V and 8 bases from J, the gap between germline ends came to 16 bases. Looked up from germline, CDR1 is DFQATT and CDR2 is SNEGSKA (reference sequence). The CDR3 loop spans 12 amino acids. This CDR3 reads CSANGGVRGYTF. The CDR3 coding sequence is TGCAGTGCCAACGGGGGGGTTCGGGGCTACACCTTC.

The V and J genes are TRBV20-1 and TRBJ2-1, with 9 bases that match TRBD1. Per the germline V gene, CDR1 is DFQATT and CDR2 is SNEGSKA (reference sequence). This CDR3 spans 15 amino acids. J was trimmed by 8 bases and V by 2 bases; bases with no gene match: 10. The CDR3, as DNA: TGCAGTGCTAGACCCCCTACAGGGGGCTCGGATGAGCAGTTCTTC. Its protein product is CSARPPTGGSDEQFF.

This clonotype has at least ten counts. The V gene is TRBV24-1, the J gene TRBJ2-3; 7 bases are shared with TRBD2. J lost 7 bases, V lost 9 bases, and 15 bases had no gene match. Germline V CDR1 and CDR2: KGHDR, SFDVKD. This CDR3 spans 15 amino acids. CDR3 DNA sequence: TGTGCCACCCGCGGTGGAGTGGGGGGGTCGAATACGCAGTATTTT. Protein: CATRGGVGGSNTQYF.

This clonotype was counted many times. The chain uses TRBV29-1 and TRBJ1-1, with D perhaps TRBD1 (6 bases). In germline, CDR1 is SQVTM, CDR2 ANQGSEA. The ends were cut back, 7 bases at V and 7 bases at J, with 16 bases in the middle. The CDR3 is made up of 12 amino acids. This CDR3 is CSGGAMYDEAFF. CDR3 sequence (DNA): TGCAGCGGGGGGGCGATGTATGATGAAGCTTTCTTT.

The table lists this clonotype with many counts. The chain combines TRBV6-5 with TRBJ1-2; 8 nucleotides agree with TRBD1. After removal of 7 bases from V and 8 bases from J, the junction contained 9 bases not matched to a gene. The germline gives CDR1 MNHEY, CDR2 SVGAGI. CDR3 length: 13 amino acids. The CDR3 loop is CASTSQGEQGYTF. CDR3 sequence (DNA): TGTGCCAGCACTTCACAGGGGGAACAGGGCTACACCTTC.